Shown below are 24 T cell receptor beta chains from a single sample sequenced in a study of T cells in Graves' hyperthyroidism and ophthalmopathy. RNA transcripts provided the source from which TCR beta CDR3 regions were amplified. Researchers ran a first-round RT-PCR on the TCR CDR3 using the HTBI primer set. In TCRdb, the multiplex PCR reads were re-called with MiXCR into one record per CDR3 protein. The sample consists of about 640,000 distinct CDR3 sequences, 20% of them appearing once. Material: blood. The receptors were sampled from a young man with Graves' ophthalmopathy.

This clonotype was counted a few times. This chain uses TRBV7-9 with TRBJ2-1; the match to TRBD2 covers 10 bases. CDR3 length: 16 residues. The V gene end was trimmed by 5 bases and the J gene end by 5 bases; junction bases not matched to a gene: 9. Germline V gene data show CDR1 as SEHNR and CDR2 as FQNEAQ (reference sequence). CDR3 nucleotide sequence: TGTGCCAGCAGCCGCACAGGACTAGCGGAAAACAATGAGCAGTTCTTC. This encodes CASSRTGLAENNEQFF.

The V and J genes are TRBV9 and TRBJ1-3; TRBD1 is a possible D gene (6 bases). The CDR3 loop spans 15 amino acids. Germline V gene data show CDR1 as SGDLS and CDR2 as YYNGEE. V gave up 0 bases and J gave up 0 bases, with 7 bases separating them. CDR3 bases: TGTGCCAGCAGCGTAGGACAGGTCTCTGGAAACACCATATATTTT. This gives the protein CASSVGQVSGNTIYF.

This clonotype showed up just a few times. V usage is TRBV3-1 and J usage is TRBJ2-7; 8 nucleotides agree with TRBD1. The ends lost 2 bases at V and 6 bases at J; junction bases unmatched: 9. Germline V CDR1 and CDR2: LGHDT, YNNKEL (reference sequence). The CDR3 totals 15 residues. The CDR3 loop reads CASSQQTGTGGEQYF. CDR3 nucleotide sequence: TGTGCCAGCAGCCAACAGACCGGGACAGGTGGCGAGCAGTACTTC.

This chain joins TRBV6-2 or TRBV6-3 and TRBJ1-1; D perhaps matches TRBD1 (5 bases). Looked up from germline, CDR1 is MNHEY and CDR2 is SVGEGT. Trimming left V 2 bases short and J 10 bases short, with 11 bases between. This CDR3 is built from 12 residues. The CDR3 region has the DNA TGTGCCAGCAGTTACCCAGAGAGGGGAGCTTTCTTT. It is translated as CASSYPERGAFF.

This clonotype was counted many times. The chain links TRBV28 to TRBJ2-1; a possible D gene is TRBD2 (6 bases). The CDR3 is made up of 14 amino acids. Trimming removed 5 bases from V and 6 bases from J, with 14 bases in between. The germline gives CDR1 MDHEN, CDR2 SYDVKM. CDR3 DNA: TGTGCCAGCAGTCTGTCCGGGACTCCCAATGAGCAGTTCTTC. Protein: CASSLSGTPNEQFF.

This clonotype was recorded many times. This chain uses TRBV2 with TRBJ2-7; 7 bases match TRBD2. The ends lost 1 base at V and 4 bases at J; junction bases unmatched: 7. Germline CDR1 SNHLY, CDR2 FYNNEI. The CDR3 consists of 15 residues. For the CDR3, the DNA is TGTGCCAGCAGTGAAGGGGCGGGAGCCATTTACGAGCAGTACTTC. Encoded protein: CASSEGAGAIYEQYF.

This clonotype was picked up one time. V usage is TRBV4-2 and J usage is TRBJ2-1; D possibly matches TRBD1 or TRBD2 (6 bases each). The CDR3 extends over 15 amino acids. Trimming pared 1 base from V and 7 bases from J, leaving 14 bases between. Looked up from germline, CDR1 is LGHNA and CDR2 is YNFKEQ. For the CDR3, the DNA is TGTGCCAGCAGCCAAGGGGGGGCTAGGGGGAATGAGCAGTTCTTC. Translating it yields CASSQGGARGNEQFF.

This clonotype was seen a handful of times. The rearrangement links TRBV10-3 to TRBJ1-3; a weak D match, TRBD1 (5 bases). The CDR3 consists of 16 residues. Germline assignment: CDR1 ENHRY and CDR2 SYGVKD. V was pared by 6 bases and J by 1 base, with 16 bases between. The CDR3 nucleotides read TGTGCCATCAGAACCGGGACCGCTCTTTCTGGAAACACCATATATTTT. Its translation: CAIRTGTALSGNTIYF.

The gene calls are TRBV28 and TRBJ2-1; 9 nucleotides agree with TRBD2. The J segment lost 9 bases and the V segment lost 4 bases, leaving 10 bases of the junction unmatched. Germline CDR1 reads MDHEN; CDR2 reads SYDVKM. CDR3 size: 15 residues. The CDR3 loop reads CASSSSGDLTGEQFF. In DNA form, the CDR3 reads TGTGCCAGCAGTTCTAGCGGGGACCTTACGGGTGAGCAGTTCTTC.

The chain links TRBV30 to TRBJ1-2; 9 bases agree with TRBD1. The CDR3 has 16 amino acids. Germline-derived CDR1 and CDR2 are GTSNPN and SVGIG (reference sequence). With V trimmed by 2 bases and J by 3 bases, 10 bases remained unmatched. The CDR3 region has the DNA TGTGCCTGGAGTAAAACTTCCGGGACAGGGCACTATGGCTACACCTTC. Amino acid sequence: CAWSKTSGTGHYGYTF.

This clonotype was seen many times. The chain has TRBV27 and TRBJ1-5; D not resolved. The CDR3 extends over 15 amino acids. Germline V gene lookup returns CDR1 MNHEY and CDR2 SMNVEV (reference sequence). Trimming cost V 5 bases and J 4 bases, with 15 bases left between them. The CDR3, as DNA: TGTGCCAGCAGTGGGAGAGGGTGGGGAAATCAGCCCCAGCATTTT. Translation: CASSGRGWGNQPQHF.

V gene TRBV29-1 combines with J gene TRBJ1-1, with D unclear. V gave up 2 bases and J gave up 5 bases, with 6 bases separating them. The CDR3 has 11 amino acids. The germline V gene encodes CDR1 SQVTM and CDR2 ANQGSEA. The CDR3 loop reads CSVEWGTEAFF. The DNA of the CDR3 is TGCAGCGTTGAATGGGGAACTGAAGCTTTCTTT.

The chain employs TRBV5-5 and TRBJ2-7, with 7 bases matching TRBD2. Germline trimming cut 2 bases from V and 5 bases from J; bases unmatched to any gene: 7. The CDR3 length is 14 residues. The germline V gene has CDR1 SGHKS and CDR2 YYEKEE (reference sequence). The CDR3 spells CASSFTGGTDEQYF. DNA of the CDR3: TGTGCCAGCAGCTTCACGGGGGGAACGGACGAGCAGTACTTC.

This chain links TRBV5-1 with TRBJ1-1; D perhaps matches TRBD1 (6 bases). CDR1 SGHRS and CDR2 YFSETQ come from the germline V gene. This CDR3 region has 13 residues. V lost 3 bases, J lost 8 bases, and 14 bases lay in between. The CDR3 spells CASSSPGGSEAFF. The CDR3 nucleotides are TGCGCCAGCAGCTCACCCGGGGGCTCGGAAGCTTTCTTT.

This chain's CDR3 is CASSFYGELFF. CDR3 sequence (DNA): TGTGCCAGCAGTTTCTACGGGGAGCTGTTTTTT. This sequence joins TRBV12-3 or TRBV12-4 and TRBJ2-2; no firm D call. V lost 3 bases to trimming and J lost 7 bases, with 3 bases between them. This CDR3 region has 11 residues.

This clonotype was seen many times. The chain combines TRBV2 with TRBJ1-2; 10 positions agree with TRBD1. The CDR3 sequence is 14 residues long. Germline CDR1 reads SNHLY; CDR2 reads FYNNEI. V trimming: 6 bases; J trimming: 3 bases; junction bases outside the gene matches: 4. The CDR3 sequence is CASSGTGADYGYTF. CDR3 nucleotide sequence: TGTGCCAGCAGCGGGACAGGGGCTGACTATGGCTACACCTTC.

The V and J genes are TRBV28 and TRBJ1-6, with D unclear. Germline CDR1 reads MDHEN; CDR2 reads SYDVKM. This CDR3 has 12 residues. V gave up 9 bases and J gave up 8 bases, with 11 bases separating them. The DNA of the CDR3 is TGTGCCAGTCGAAGGTCAGATTCACCCCTCCACTTT. As protein: CASRRSDSPLHF.

This clonotype has more than one count but fewer than ten. The chain carries TRBV20-1 and TRBJ1-1; possibly TRBD1 for D (5 bases). Germline V gene data show CDR1 as DFQATT and CDR2 as SNEGSKA (reference sequence). Trimming stripped 6 bases from V and 11 bases from J, with 13 bases between. The CDR3 sequence is 10 residues long. CDR3 sequence (DNA): TGCAGTGCGGGGCGGACGCAGGCTTTCTTT. As protein: CSAGRTQAFF.

Only a few counts were recorded for this clonotype. The CDR3 loop reads CASTSATGTRYDEQYF. The CDR3 nucleotides are TGTGCCAGCACCTCGGCTACCGGGACTAGATATGACGAGCAGTACTTC. V gene TRBV25-1 combines with J gene TRBJ2-7; the match to TRBD2 covers 8 bases. The V gene end was trimmed by 7 bases and the J gene end by 5 bases; junction bases not matched to a gene: 16. Germline V gives CDR1 MGHDK, CDR2 SYGVNS. This CDR3 has 16 amino acids.

This clonotype has ten or more counts. The chain uses TRBV7-2 and TRBJ2-3; possible D gene TRBD2, 5 bases. CDR3 size: 15 residues. CDR1 SGHTA and CDR2 FQGNSA come from the germline V gene. V gave up 3 bases and J gave up 4 bases, with 14 bases separating them. For the CDR3, the DNA is TGTGCCAGCAGCTTCTCAGGCCTGGGAGCAGATACGCAGTATTTT. It is translated as CASSFSGLGADTQYF.

The chain joins TRBV11-2 to TRBJ1-3, with 12 positions matching TRBD1. The CDR3 has 17 residues. Germline values: CDR1 SGHAT, CDR2 FQNNGV. V lost 3 bases, J lost 3 bases, and 6 bases stayed unmatched. CDR3 sequence: CASSLGTGGAYGNTIYF. The CDR3 DNA is TGTGCCAGCAGCTTGGGGACAGGGGGCGCCTATGGAAACACCATATATTTT.

J is TRBJ1-3 and V is TRBV28; no clear D. The CDR3 contains 14 residues. Germline lookup yields CDR1 MDHEN and CDR2 SYDVKM. V lost 6 bases, J lost 0 bases, and 9 bases lay in between. CDR3 protein: CASSGHPSGNTIYF. CDR3 bases: TGTGCCAGCAGCGGGCATCCCTCTGGAAACACCATATATTTT.

This clonotype was counted a few times. The chain couples TRBV7-9 to TRBJ2-5, with a weak D call TRBD2 (5 bases). This CDR3 contains 15 residues. Germline V gene data show CDR1 as SEHNR and CDR2 as FQNEAQ (reference sequence). Trimming took off 1 base at V and 3 bases at J, with 12 bases between the two ends. CDR3 in DNA: TGTGCCAGCAGCTTAGGAGAAGGGCGGGAAGAGACCCAGTACTTC. Protein product: CASSLGEGREETQYF.

This chain uses TRBV6-1 with TRBJ1-1; D unclear. The germline gives CDR1 MNHNS, CDR2 SASEGT. The CDR3 contains 13 residues. V lost 2 bases and J lost 3, with 7 bases in between. The CDR3 is CASSERGDTEAFF. CDR3 in DNA: TGTGCCAGCAGTGAACGGGGTGACACTGAAGCTTTCTTT.